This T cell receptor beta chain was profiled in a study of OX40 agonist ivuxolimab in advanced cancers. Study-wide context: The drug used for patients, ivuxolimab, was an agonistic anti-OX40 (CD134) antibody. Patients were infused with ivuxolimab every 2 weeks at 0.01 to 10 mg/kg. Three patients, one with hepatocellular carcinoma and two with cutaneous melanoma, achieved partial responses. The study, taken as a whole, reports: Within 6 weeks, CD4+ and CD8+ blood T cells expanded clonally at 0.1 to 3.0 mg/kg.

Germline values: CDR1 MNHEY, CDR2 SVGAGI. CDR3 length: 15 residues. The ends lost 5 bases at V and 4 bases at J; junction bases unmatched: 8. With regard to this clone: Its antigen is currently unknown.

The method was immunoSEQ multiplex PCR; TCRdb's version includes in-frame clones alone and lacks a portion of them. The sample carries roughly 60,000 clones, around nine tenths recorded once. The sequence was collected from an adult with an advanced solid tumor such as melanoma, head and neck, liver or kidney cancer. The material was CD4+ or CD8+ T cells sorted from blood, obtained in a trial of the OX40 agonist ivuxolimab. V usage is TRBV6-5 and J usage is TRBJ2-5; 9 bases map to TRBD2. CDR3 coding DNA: TGTGCCAGCAGTGGGCTAGCGGGAAGGTTAGAGACCCAGTACTTC. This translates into CASSGLAGRLETQYF.